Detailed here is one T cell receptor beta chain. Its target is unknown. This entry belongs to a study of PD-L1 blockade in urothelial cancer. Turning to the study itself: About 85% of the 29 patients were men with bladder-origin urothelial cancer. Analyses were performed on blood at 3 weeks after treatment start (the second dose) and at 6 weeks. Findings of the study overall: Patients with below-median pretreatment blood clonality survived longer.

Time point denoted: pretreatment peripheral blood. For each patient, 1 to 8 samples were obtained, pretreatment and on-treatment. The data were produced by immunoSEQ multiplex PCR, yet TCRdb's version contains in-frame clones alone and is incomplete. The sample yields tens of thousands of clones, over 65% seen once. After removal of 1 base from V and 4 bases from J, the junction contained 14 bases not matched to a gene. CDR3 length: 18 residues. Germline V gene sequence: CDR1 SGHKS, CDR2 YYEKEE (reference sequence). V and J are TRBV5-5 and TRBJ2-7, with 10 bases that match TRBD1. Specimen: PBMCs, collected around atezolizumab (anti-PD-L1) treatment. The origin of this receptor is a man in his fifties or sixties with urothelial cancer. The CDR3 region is CASSLRDRGTGARYEQYF. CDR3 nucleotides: TGTGCCAGCAGCTTGAGAGATCGTGGGACAGGGGCTAGGTACGAGCAGTACTTC. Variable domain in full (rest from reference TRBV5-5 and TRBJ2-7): DAGVTQSPTHLIKTRGQQVTLRCSPISGHKSVSWYQQVLGQGPQFIFQYYEKEERGRGNFPDRFSARQFPNYSSELNVNALLLGDSALYLCASSLRDRGTGARYEQYFGPGTRLTVT.